This T cell receptor (beta chain) was retrieved from a study of blood T cell repertoires in COVID-19. Study-level information: Donors in the United States, Italy and Spain gave samples during acute or convalescent COVID-19. In each case, the material was cDNA or gDNA derived from T cells, B-cell-depleted T cells, or PBMCs.

Trimming pared 1 base from V and 2 bases from J, leaving 7 bases between. This CDR3 contains 14 residues. The germline V gene has CDR1 SGHTA and CDR2 FQGTGA. As handled by the study authors: From reference gene primer amplification, estimates of nucleated cell counts were derived. The method was immunoSEQ multiplex PCR; TCRdb's version includes in-frame clones alone and lacks a portion of them. The DNA gave D and trimming, while V, J and clone size come from that table. The repertoire holds around 200,000 clones, with around 80% as singletons. The chain has TRBV7-3 and TRBJ2-3; D remains ambiguous. Sequencing was carried out using peripheral blood. The receptor's source is a human donor in a cohort sampled during active COVID-19. For the CDR3, the DNA is TGTGCCAGCAGCTTAAATCCAGTCACAGATACGCAGTATTTT. This gives the protein CASSLNPVTDTQYF.